This T cell receptor beta chain was recovered during a study of blood T cells in healthy people across ages. For the second PCR, which ran for about 6 to 11 cycles, a sample-barcoded 5' primer and a J-beta primer mix were used. A tag from a template-switch adaptor with 12 random nucleotides marked each cDNA molecule. MiXCR, run by TCRdb on the 5' RACE reads, gives a single entry per CDR3 protein. There are about 620,000 distinct CDR3 sequences in the sample; 21% occur only once, and 3% to 4% lies in the top ten. V shed 11 bases, J shed 4 bases, and the junction held 16 bases outside the gene matches. Looked up from germline, CDR1 is MNHNS and CDR2 is SASEGT. The CDR3 has 16 residues.

This TCR was recovered from a man between 65 and 79 years old in good health. The genes are TRBV6-1 and TRBJ2-5; 10 bases fit TRBD2. Sequenced material: blood. Here the CDR3 DNA reads TGTGCCTGCATAGGTTCTAGCGGGAGTATGGGAGAGACCCAGTACTTC. Residues: CACIGSSGSMGETQYF.